The source of this TCR beta chain is a study of cytomegalovirus exposure and HLA in healthy donors. Study-wide results and caveats: Listed as cytomegalovirus-associated were 150 to 200 TCR beta chains. In vitro, three CMV-associated chains proved specific for CMV antigens.

Method: immunoSEQ multiplex PCR; TCRdb's copy keeps in-frame clones and lacks some. The repertoire has around 300,000 clones, around 87% of them found once; the top ten carry approximately 0.88%. The validation cohort, a group of more than 95 subjects, included the donors and was separate from the roughly 670-subject first cohort. V shed 6 bases, J shed 5 bases, and the junction held 4 bases outside the gene matches. CDR1 and CDR2 from the germline V gene are SGHTA and FQGNSA. This CDR3 has 13 amino acids. Note on this clone: Antigen unknown.

The specimen sequenced was PBMCs. V is TRBV7-2 and J is TRBJ2-1; 7 nucleotides align to TRBD1. The receptor's source is a woman aged 18-29 years in good health and CMV-seronegative. CDR3: CASSPDRDNEQFF. For the CDR3, the DNA is TGTGCCAGCAGTCCCGACAGGGACAATGAGCAGTTCTTC.